Below, 27 T cell receptor beta chains from the same sample are listed, as sequenced in a study of beta chain features in type 1 diabetes (dated by TCRdb to the late 2010s). The library was made by the immunoSEQ multiplex PCR assay. All of the isolated RNA was reverse transcribed with the High Capacity cDNA Reverse Transcription Kit, so expressed TCRB transcripts were sequenced. In TCRdb, the immuneACCESS table is reduced to in-frame sequences with V and J assigned. These tables do not hold every clone; where another copy was compared, an unresolved V gene accounts for under half, and the others remain unexplained. For this sample there are about 220,000 clones; about a tenth appear just once. The top ten clonotypes cover 1% to 1.5% of the sample. Sequencing was done on a sample of central memory CD4+ T cells from blood. The receptor source for this set is a man younger than 35 in good health.

Turning to this clone: This clone may be a read error of a much larger clone one base away. The CDR3 loop reads CARSQGHSQGRDGELFF. The CDR3 DNA reads TGCGCCCGCAGCCAAGGTCACTCACAGGGGAGGGACGGGGAGCTGTTTTTT. The rearrangement uses TRBV4-1 and TRBJ2-2; D might be TRBD1 or TRBD2, each matching 7 bases. The germline CDR1 and CDR2 sequences are MGHRA and YSYEKL. CDR3 length: 17 amino acids.

Many counts were recorded for this clone. The genes are TRBV11-3 and TRBJ2-1; 11 bases are a match to TRBD2. With 2 bases clipped from V and 10 bases from J, the junction kept 1 base outside the gene matches. Germline assignment: CDR1 SGHNT and CDR2 YENEEA. The CDR3 loop spans 13 amino acids. The CDR3 protein is CASSLIAGGEQFF. In nucleotides, the CDR3 is TGTGCCAGCAGCTTAATAGCGGGAGGGGAGCAGTTCTTC. The full variable domain, rest sourced from reference TRBV11-3 and TRBJ2-1, is EAGVVQSPRYKIIEKKQPVAFWCNPISGHNTLYWYLQNLGQGPELLIRYENEEAVDDSQLPKDRFSAERLKGVDSTLKIQPAELGDSAVYLCASSLIAGGEQFFGPGTRLTVL.

The chain recombines TRBV11-2 with TRBJ2-3; 10 nucleotides align to TRBD2. This CDR3 is built from 16 residues. With 5 bases clipped from V and 6 bases from J, the junction kept 11 bases outside the gene matches. CDR1 is SGHAT, CDR2 FQNNGV, per germline. CDR3 sequence reads: CASSPRGAGGLDTQYF. The CDR3, as DNA: TGTGCCAGCAGCCCTCGTGGAGCGGGAGGGCTGGATACGCAGTATTTT.

J is TRBJ1-5 and V is TRBV5-6, with D uncertain. The CDR3 is 15 residues long. The germline V gene has CDR1 SGHDT and CDR2 YYEEEE. Trimming removed 0 bases from V and 4 bases from J, with 11 bases in between. This CDR3 is CASSLGALDNQPQHF. CDR3 bases: TGTGCCAGCAGCTTGGGGGCCTTGGATAATCAGCCCCAGCATTTT.

This clone was observed a few times. The chain recombines TRBV30 with TRBJ2-2; 8 bases are shared with TRBD2. Trimming at V came to 5 bases and at J to 5 bases, leaving 7 bases not matched to a gene. From germline, CDR1 is GTSNPN and CDR2 SVGIG (reference sequence). This CDR3 spans 14 amino acids. The CDR3 nucleotides read TGTGCCTGGGGAGCGGGAGTGGAAACCGGGGAGCTGTTTTTT. Protein sequence: CAWGAGVETGELFF.

This chain uses TRBV5-1 with TRBJ1-2; D ambiguous. The V and J ends lost 3 bases and 6 bases respectively, with 15 bases between them. CDR1 and CDR2 from the germline V gene are SGHRS and YFSETQ. The CDR3 covers 14 residues. The DNA of the CDR3 is TGCGCCAGCAGCTCCCGAGCAGTTCGGGATGGCTACACCTTC. It yields the protein CASSSRAVRDGYTF.

This clone showed up just a few times. The V and J genes are TRBV30 and TRBJ2-2, with TRBD1 matching 10 bases. The germline V gene has CDR1 GTSNPN and CDR2 SVGIG (reference sequence). J was trimmed by 3 bases and V by 0 bases; bases with no gene match: 4. CDR3 length: 16 amino acids. CDR3 DNA sequence: TGTGCCTGGAGTGTACCCGGGACAGGGGACACCGGGGAGCTGTTTTTT. Its protein product is CAWSVPGTGDTGELFF.

V usage is TRBV7-2 and J usage is TRBJ2-2, with D maybe TRBD2 (6 bases). Looked up from germline, CDR1 is SGHTA and CDR2 is FQGNSA. This CDR3 has 14 residues. With 6 bases removed from V and 6 bases from J, the gap between germline ends came to 14 bases. For the CDR3, the DNA is TGTGCCAGCAGGATTACTAGCAAGTCCGGGGAGCTGTTTTTT. Protein product: CASRITSKSGELFF.

This clone turned up a few times. This chain uses TRBV29-1 with TRBJ2-2; D unclear. Germline V gene data show CDR1 as SQVTM and CDR2 as ANQGSEA. Between the trimmed V and J ends, which lost 3 bases and 1 base, there was a span of 12 bases. The CDR3 spans 15 residues. The CDR3 sequence: CSVEWVVGNTGELFF. The CDR3 DNA reads as TGCAGCGTTGAGTGGGTCGTCGGGAACACCGGGGAGCTGTTTTTT.

In this sample, this clone turned up a few times. The V gene is TRBV7-2, the J gene TRBJ2-3, with D hard to call. Trimming stripped 1 base from V and 2 bases from J, with 7 bases between. CDR3 size: 14 residues. Germline V lookup: CDR1 SGHTA, CDR2 FQGNSA. Here the CDR3 reads CASSLDRYTDTQYF. CDR3 nucleotides: TGTGCCAGCAGCTTAGATAGATACACAGATACGCAGTATTTT.

The rearrangement joins TRBV25-1 to TRBJ2-5; 10 bases are shared with TRBD2. The CDR3 runs 17 residues. Germline CDR1 is MGHDK and CDR2 is SYGVNS. The ends lost 6 bases at V and 6 bases at J; junction bases unmatched: 16. The CDR3 DNA follows: TGTGCCAGCAGCCTAAGAGGGGCCAGCGGGAGGGGAAAGACCCAGTACTTC. Residues: CASSLRGASGRGKTQYF.

The rearrangement uses TRBV4-3 and TRBJ2-4, with D maybe TRBD1 (6 bases). The germline gives CDR1 LGHNA, CDR2 YSLEER. This CDR3 contains 15 residues. The V end lost 6 bases, the J end lost 1 base, and 13 bases lay between the germline ends. CDR3 sequence: CASSNRVGAKNIQYF. In DNA, the CDR3 is TGCGCCAGCAGTAACAGGGTGGGGGCCAAAAACATTCAGTACTTC.

This clone was observed a handful of times. The chain joins TRBV7-2 to TRBJ2-7; no definite D call. Germline V gene lookup returns CDR1 SGHTA and CDR2 FQGNSA. The CDR3 covers 12 residues. Trimming removed 5 bases at V and 6 bases at J, with 11 bases between. DNA for the CDR3: TGTGCCAGCAGCCGACCGGGCGGCGAGCAGTACTTC. It encodes CASSRPGGEQYF.

This clone was observed a handful of times. A far larger clone is one base from this, pointing to a likely read error. V and J are TRBV7-2 and TRBJ2-3, with 7 nucleotides matching TRBD2. In germline, CDR1 is SGHTA, CDR2 FQGNSA. CDR3 length equals 15 residues. V shed 3 bases, J shed 3 bases, and the junction held 6 bases outside the gene matches. The CDR3, as DNA: TGTGCCAGCAGCTTCCAGGGAGGGCTTACAGATACGCAGTATTTT. It encodes CASSFQGGLTDTQYF.

V is TRBV9 and J is TRBJ2-3; D gene ambiguous. Germline values: CDR1 SGDLS, CDR2 YYNGEE. This CDR3 has 15 amino acids. Trimming took off 0 bases at V and 2 bases at J, with 10 bases between the two ends. For the CDR3, the DNA is TGTGCCAGCAGCGTAGCTCCAGCCTTCACAGATACGCAGTATTTT. Translating it yields CASSVAPAFTDTQYF.

This clone has only a few counts. This chain joins TRBV19 and TRBJ2-7, with D possibly matching TRBD1 (5 bases). The germline gives CDR1 LNHDA, CDR2 SQIVND (reference sequence). The CDR3 has 13 amino acids. The germline V and J ends were trimmed by 4 bases and 2 bases, with 9 bases remaining between them. In DNA form, the CDR3 reads TGTGCCAGTAGTACCAGGGATACCTACGAGCAGTACTTC. As protein: CASSTRDTYEQYF. Looking up the rest from reference TRBV19 and TRBJ2-7 gives the full variable domain: DGGITQSPKYLFRKEGQNVTLSCEQNLNHDAMYWYRQDPGQGLRLIYYSQIVNDFQKGDIAEGYSVSREKKESFPLTVTSAQKNPTAFYLCASSTRDTYEQYFGPGTRLTVT.

This chain joins TRBV11-2 and TRBJ2-7; tentatively, D is TRBD1 (6 bases). Trimming shortened V by 1 base and J by 6 bases, and 13 bases separated the two germline ends. Germline V CDR1 and CDR2: SGHAT, FQNNGV. This CDR3 has 14 residues. DNA of the CDR3: TGTGCCAGCAGCTTAGTTACAGGGTTTTCCGAGCAGTACTTC. Protein: CASSLVTGFSEQYF.

The gene calls are TRBV9 and TRBJ1-2; unclear D gene. Germline V gene data show CDR1 as SGDLS and CDR2 as YYNGEE. Trimming pared 4 bases from V and 3 bases from J, leaving 10 bases between. This CDR3 contains 13 residues. The CDR3 loop reads CASSPDGYYGYTF. CDR3 DNA: TGTGCCAGCAGCCCGGACGGATACTATGGCTACACCTTC.

The V call is TRBV23-1, the J call TRBJ1-1; TRBD1 might be the D (5 bases). TRBV23-1 is identified as an open reading frame with a role that is uncertain. Trimming pared 11 bases from V and 4 bases from J, leaving 14 bases between. The CDR3 has 12 amino acids. CDR3 in amino acids: CAARAECTEAFF. The CDR3 DNA reads TGCGCCGCCAGGGCTGAGTGCACTGAAGCTTTCTTT.

This clone was observed a handful of times. The chain joins TRBV6-5 to TRBJ1-2, with 9 bases aligning to TRBD1. Germline loops: CDR1 MNHEY, CDR2 SVGAGI. This CDR3 contains 15 residues. With V trimmed by 7 bases and J by 6 bases, 12 bases remained unmatched. CDR3 DNA: TGTGCCAGCACAAAAGACACAGGGGGCATCCATGGCTACACCTTC. Protein sequence: CASTKDTGGIHGYTF.

A word on this clone: The sample has other DNA sequences that encode this CDR3 too. The gene calls are TRBV14 and TRBJ2-2, with TRBD2 matching over 10 bases. The CDR3 consists of 15 residues. V dropped 1 base and J dropped 6; count of bases not matched to a gene: 2. Germline CDR1 and CDR2: SGHDN and FVKESK. The CDR3 DNA reads as TGTGCCAGCAGCCAAGTTCTAGCGGGAGCCGGGGAGCTGTTTTTT. Translated, it gives CASSQVLAGAGELFF.

The chain carries TRBV28 and TRBJ2-5; 8 bases align to TRBD2. Germline loops: CDR1 MDHEN, CDR2 SYDVKM. The CDR3 totals 15 residues. V lost 5 bases to trimming and J lost 5 bases; unmatched junction nucleotides: 10. The DNA of the CDR3 is TGTGCCAGCAGTCTCCCCGGGGGGGGCCCCGAGACCCAGTACTTC. The encoded protein is CASSLPGGGPETQYF.

A remark on this clone: An end of the junction does not agree with germline; a read error may underlie this. Other DNA sequences in this sample translate to the same CDR3. This chain connects TRBV10-3 to TRBJ2-6, with 7 bases identical to TRBD1. Looked up from germline, CDR1 is ENHRY and CDR2 is SYGVKD. The CDR3 length is 15 residues. As DNA, the CDR3 is TGTGCCATCAGATTAGACAGGGATGGGGCCAACGTTCTGACTTTC. Protein sequence: CAIRLDRDGANVLTF.

V usage is TRBV25-1 and J usage is TRBJ1-1; possibly TRBD1 for D (6 bases). V was shortened by 2 bases and J by 3 bases, with 7 bases between the two germline ends. The CDR3 is 13 amino acids. The germline CDR1 and CDR2 sequences are MGHDK and SYGVNS. CDR3 in amino acids: CASSEQGYTEAFF. The CDR3 DNA is TGTGCCAGCAGTGAACAGGGGTACACTGAAGCTTTCTTT.

The chain carries TRBV6-5 and TRBJ2-7, with TRBD1 identical over 9 bases. The trim removed 2 bases at V and 5 bases at J, leaving 7 bases unmatched. The CDR3 runs 15 residues. The germline CDR1 and CDR2 sequences are MNHEY and SVGAGI. CDR3 region: CASSYPGQGKDEQYF. Here the CDR3 DNA reads TGTGCCAGCAGTTACCCGGGACAGGGAAAGGACGAGCAGTACTTC.

The V gene is TRBV29-1, the J gene TRBJ2-1; D gene unclear. Germline CDR1 SQVTM, CDR2 ANQGSEA. Trimming removed 7 bases from V and 5 bases from J, with 21 bases in between. The CDR3 contains 15 residues. Here the CDR3 reads CSADDGNSADNEQFF. In DNA form, the CDR3 reads TGCAGCGCCGACGATGGGAATTCGGCGGACAATGAGCAGTTCTTC.

This clone was seen many times. The chain joins TRBV7-9 to TRBJ1-1; weak D call: TRBD1 (5 bases). With 8 bases removed from V and 1 base from J, the gap between germline ends came to 8 bases. There are 12 residues in the CDR3. Per the germline V gene, CDR1 is SEHNR and CDR2 is FQNEAQ (reference sequence). CDR3 in DNA: TGTGCCAGCGGACATAGGAACACTGAAGCTTTCTTT. This translates into CASGHRNTEAFF.